The 15 T cell receptor beta chains reported below all come from one sample, sequenced in a study of cytomegalovirus exposure and HLA in healthy donors. PCR was performed using 60 Vbeta and 13 Jbeta primers. Profiling relied on immunoSEQ multiplex PCR, and the TCRdb table lists in-frame clones only, not all of them. The sample shows around 120,000 clones, roughly 79% of them seen only once. Source material: PBMCs. The receptor source for this set is a man aged 18 to 29 in good health and CMV-seronegative.

This clone was recorded once. The genes are TRBV7-2 and TRBJ1-5; 9 bases fit TRBD1. This CDR3 contains 17 residues. V gave up 0 bases and J gave up 7 bases; unmatched junction bases: 10. Germline CDR1 is SGHTA and CDR2 is FQGNSA. CDR3 sequence reads: CASSLASGTGRRQPQHF. CDR3 nucleotides: TGTGCCAGCAGCTTAGCGTCCGGGACAGGGAGGAGGCAGCCCCAGCATTTT.

The chain is built from TRBV6-1 and TRBJ2-1, with D hard to call. The CDR3 is 11 residues long. V was pared by 1 base and J by 9 bases, with 4 bases between. Germline lookup yields CDR1 MNHNS and CDR2 SASEGT. The CDR3 bases are TGTGCCAGCAGTGAAGTCATTGAGCAGTTCTTC. Protein: CASSEVIEQFF.

The chain is built from TRBV4-3 and TRBJ2-1, with 11 bases matching TRBD2. V lost 4 bases to trimming and J lost 5 bases; unmatched junction nucleotides: 10. In germline, CDR1 is LGHNA, CDR2 YSLEER. This CDR3 region has 17 residues. CDR3 sequence: CASSLLAGGRRDNEQFF. In nucleotides, the CDR3 is TGCGCCAGCAGCCTTTTAGCGGGGGGGCGACGAGACAATGAGCAGTTCTTC.

As concerns this clone: One junction end disagrees with the germline gene, perhaps due to a read error. This chain links TRBV5-1 with TRBJ1-2, with 7 bases identical to TRBD1. This CDR3 spans 12 amino acids. CDR1 SGHRS and CDR2 YFSETQ come from the germline V gene. For the CDR3, the DNA is TGCGCCAGTAGCATTCGGGACAGCCTCCTTTTCTTC. Translated, it gives CASSIRDSLLFF. Filled out from reference TRBV5-1 and TRBJ1-2, the complete variable domain reads KAGVTQTPRYLIKTRGQQVTLSCSPISGHRSVSWYQQTPGQGLQFLFEYFSETQRNKGNFPGRFSGRQFSNSRSEMNVSTLELGDSALYLCASSIRDSLLFFGSGTRLTVV.

The chain combines TRBV7-8 with TRBJ1-4; 8 nucleotides line up with TRBD1. Trimming removed 5 bases from V and 1 base from J; junction bases left unmatched: 6. CDR3 length: 16 residues. Germline V gives CDR1 SGHVS, CDR2 FQNEAQ. CDR3 region: CASSPRQGRTNEKLFF. In DNA, the CDR3 is TGTGCCAGCAGCCCCCGACAGGGGAGAACTAATGAAAAACTGTTTTTT.

The gene calls are TRBV5-6 and TRBJ2-2; TRBD1 agrees at 8 bases. The CDR3 loop spans 15 amino acids. Germline lookup yields CDR1 SGHDT and CDR2 YYEEEE. V was clipped by 3 bases and J by 3 bases; unmatched bases: 4. CDR3 sequence (DNA): TGTGCCAGCAGCTCCAGGGGGCGCGACACCGGGGAGCTGTTTTTT. Its protein is CASSSRGRDTGELFF.

This clone was detected only once. V and J are TRBV10-3 and TRBJ1-4; unclear D gene. V was clipped by 2 bases and J by 4 bases, with 17 bases between them. The CDR3 loop spans 17 amino acids. Germline V gene lookup returns CDR1 ENHRY and CDR2 SYGVKD. The CDR3 protein is CAISETLLGGRNEKLFF. The CDR3 DNA reads as TGTGCCATCAGTGAGACCCTATTAGGCGGGCGTAATGAAAAACTGTTTTTT.

The genes are TRBV4-3 and TRBJ1-2, with a possible D match to TRBD1 (6 bases). Trimming pared 3 bases from V and 5 bases from J, leaving 10 bases between. CDR1 LGHNA and CDR2 YSLEER come from the germline V gene. The length of the CDR3 is 13 residues. Here the CDR3 reads CASSHRTVYGYTF. The CDR3 region has the DNA TGCGCCAGCAGCCACCGGACAGTATATGGCTACACCTTC.

The CDR3 coding sequence is TGTGCCACCAGCCAACTCGTGGGTGAGCGGGGGGCGGAGACCCAGTACTTC. Translating gives CATSQLVGERGAETQYF. The chain combines TRBV15 with TRBJ2-5; TRBD2 aligns across 9 bases. Germline CDR1 LNHNV, CDR2 YYDKDF (reference sequence). V gave up 5 bases and J gave up 5 bases; unmatched junction bases: 15. The CDR3 extends over 17 amino acids.

This rearrangement joins TRBV7-9 to TRBJ1-5, with D possibly matching TRBD1 (5 bases). The CDR3 runs 17 residues. The ends were cut back, 1 base at V and 4 bases at J, with 17 bases in the middle. CDR1 and CDR2 (germline): SEHNR, FQNEAQ (reference sequence). The CDR3 coding sequence is TGTGCCAGCAGCTTAGGGGGCGTTGATTTAGGAAATCAGCCCCAGCATTTT. Translated, it gives CASSLGGVDLGNQPQHF.

The V and J genes are TRBV30 and TRBJ2-5; a possible D gene is TRBD2 (5 bases). CDR1 GTSNPN and CDR2 SVGIG come from the germline V gene (reference sequence). The CDR3 runs to 15 residues. Trimming removed 2 bases from V and 5 bases from J, with 18 bases in between. The chain's CDR3 is CAWSLAGHGGETQYF. The CDR3 bases are TGTGCCTGGAGTTTGGCGGGCCACGGCGGGGAGACCCAGTACTTC.

This chain joins TRBV7-3 and TRBJ1-4; D might be TRBD1 (6 bases). Germline CDR1 and CDR2: SGHTA and FQGTGA. The CDR3 runs 14 residues. V was pared by 4 bases and J by 10 bases, with 16 bases between. The CDR3 protein is CASSSQGPGGKLFF. CDR3 bases: TGTGCCAGCAGCTCTCAGGGGCCCGGTGGAAAACTGTTTTTT.

The gene calls are TRBV2 and TRBJ1-6, with D perhaps TRBD1 (6 bases). Germline V gene lookup returns CDR1 SNHLY and CDR2 FYNNEI. The CDR3 runs 14 residues. Trimming removed 7 bases at V and 7 bases at J, with 14 bases between. The CDR3 DNA follows: TGTGCCAGCACTCGCCAGGGGATCAATTCACCCCTCCACTTT. It translates to CASTRQGINSPLHF.

This rearrangement joins TRBV6-5 to TRBJ1-1, with D maybe TRBD1 (5 bases). The CDR3 contains 15 residues. CDR1 is MNHEY, CDR2 SVGAGI, per germline. V shed 6 bases and J shed 1 base, with 15 bases lying between them. The CDR3 sequence is CASRTTVMRNTEAFF. CDR3 DNA: TGTGCCAGCAGGACGACAGTTATGAGGAACACTGAAGCTTTCTTT.

This clone was recorded once. The chain couples TRBV6-5 to TRBJ1-2; 8 nucleotides agree with TRBD1. V trimming: 3 bases; J trimming: 11 bases; junction bases outside the gene matches: 11. This CDR3 comprises 14 residues. Germline-derived CDR1 and CDR2 are MNHEY and SVGAGI. The CDR3 here is CASSYRLGQDFYTF. The DNA for the CDR3 is TGTGCCAGCAGTTATCGTTTGGGACAGGACTTTTACACCTTC.